The rows below give T cell receptor beta chains drawn from one sample of a study of shared clonotypes between healthy human individuals. This table comes from immunoSEQ multiplex PCR, and its TCRdb copy is limited to in-frame clones, with some not included. In the table there are millions of clones, 85% to 95% of which are singletons. The sample comprised naive CD4+ T cells sorted from blood. These receptor sequences come from a man younger than 35 in good health. The CDR3 runs from the conserved cysteine through the conserved F or W. The order of the fields is J gene, V gene, D gene, CDR3 protein, CDR3 DNA. D genes are given only for firm matches.

J gene: TRBJ1-4
V gene: TRBV9
D gene: .
CDR3 protein: CASSVATGFNEKLFF
CDR3 DNA: TGTGCCAGCAGCGTAGCCACAGGGTTTAATGAAAAACTGTTTTTT

J gene: TRBJ2-1
V gene: TRBV5-1
D gene: .
CDR3 protein: CASSLAVEQEQFF
CDR3 DNA: TGCGCCAGCAGCTTGGCCGTCGAGCAGGAGCAGTTCTTC

J gene: TRBJ1-4
V gene: TRBV6-5
D gene: .
CDR3 protein: CASSYSGLANEKLFF
CDR3 DNA: TGTGCCAGCAGTTACTCCGGGCTGGCTAATGAAAAACTGTTTTTT

J gene: TRBJ1-5
V gene: TRBV30
D gene: .
CDR3 protein: CAWSVAGDQPQHF
CDR3 DNA: TGTGCCTGGAGTGTGGCGGGAGATCAGCCCCAGCATTTT

J gene: TRBJ1-2
V gene: TRBV6-6
D gene: TRBD1
CDR3 protein: CASSHGDRGNYGYTF
CDR3 DNA: TGTGCCAGCAGTCACGGGGACAGGGGGAACTATGGCTACACCTTC

J gene: TRBJ2-5
V gene: TRBV30
D gene: .
CDR3 protein: CAWGTGTLVGTQYF
CDR3 DNA: TGTGCCTGGGGAACCGGGACACTGGTGGGGACCCAGTACTTC

J gene: TRBJ2-3
V gene: TRBV4-3
D gene: .
CDR3 protein: CASSQEGEADTQYF
CDR3 DNA: TGCGCCAGCAGCCAAGAGGGAGAAGCAGATACGCAGTATTTT

J gene: TRBJ2-7
V gene: TRBV21-1
D gene: .
CDR3 protein: CASSNKSSGYSYEQYF
CDR3 DNA: TGTGCCAGCAGCAATAAATCTAGCGGGTATTCCTACGAGCAGTACTTC

J gene: TRBJ2-7
V gene: TRBV27
D gene: .
CDR3 protein: CASSPSWEFKYEQYF
CDR3 DNA: TGTGCCAGCAGCCCGTCCTGGGAATTCAAATACGAGCAGTACTTC

J gene: TRBJ2-7
V gene: TRBV5-8
D gene: .
CDR3 protein: CASSLRFVGYEQYF
CDR3 DNA: TGTGCCAGCAGCTTGCGTTTCGTGGGCTACGAGCAGTACTTC

J gene: TRBJ2-3
V gene: TRBV7-9
D gene: TRBD2
CDR3 protein: CASSRRLAGTNTDTQYF
CDR3 DNA: TGTGCCAGCAGCCGACGGCTAGCGGGAACAAACACAGATACGCAGTATTTT

J gene: TRBJ2-7
V gene: TRBV6-5
D gene: .
CDR3 protein: CASTAPSSYEQYF
CDR3 DNA: TGTGCCAGCACGGCGCCTAGCTCCTACGAGCAGTACTTC

J gene: TRBJ2-7
V gene: TRBV7-2
D gene: TRBD1
CDR3 protein: CASSLAGTGAGYEQYF
CDR3 DNA: TGTGCCAGCAGCTTAGCCGGGACAGGGGCGGGCTACGAGCAGTACTTC

J gene: TRBJ2-2
V gene: TRBV10-1
D gene: .
CDR3 protein: CASSEPRGGSAGELFF
CDR3 DNA: TGCGCCAGCAGTGAGCCCCGCGGCGGGTCGGCCGGGGAGCTGTTTTTT

J gene: TRBJ2-3
V gene: TRBV5-1
D gene: TRBD1
CDR3 protein: CASSGTGTTDTQYF
CDR3 DNA: TGCGCCAGCTCTGGGACAGGGACCACAGATACGCAGTATTTT

J gene: TRBJ1-2
V gene: TRBV18
D gene: .
CDR3 protein: CASSPQQSPGYGYTF
CDR3 DNA: TGTGCCAGCTCACCCCAACAGAGCCCAGGATATGGCTACACCTTC

J gene: TRBJ2-5
V gene: TRBV28
D gene: TRBD1
CDR3 protein: CASSFEDRVGTQYF
CDR3 DNA: TGTGCCAGCAGTTTCGAGGACAGGGTTGGGACCCAGTACTTC

J gene: TRBJ2-1
V gene: TRBV4-1
D gene: .
CDR3 protein: CASSPLGTAMPYNEQFF
CDR3 DNA: TGCGCCAGCAGCCCCCTCGGCACGGCCATGCCATACAATGAGCAGTTCTTC

J gene: TRBJ1-3
V gene: TRBV28
D gene: .
CDR3 protein: CASSLQTVKSGNTIYF
CDR3 DNA: TGTGCCAGCAGTCTCCAGACAGTTAAATCTGGAAACACCATATATTTT

J gene: TRBJ2-3
V gene: TRBV4-3
D gene: TRBD1
CDR3 protein: CASSHPGTGLFYSTDTQYF
CDR3 DNA: TGCGCCAGCAGCCATCCCGGGACAGGGCTCTTTTACTCCACAGATACGCAGTATTTT